What follows describes a single T cell receptor (beta chain). Its antigen is undetermined. The entry originates in a study of T cells in tuberculosis. Regarding the study as a whole: Active tuberculosis alpha repertoires lay closer to GMM-specific TCRs than controls'.

Unsorted cryopreserved PBMC were sequenced, averaging roughly 99,000 T cells per clinical donor. The CDR3 length is 15 residues. Trimming cost V 2 bases and J 5 bases, with 15 bases left between them. Germline CDR1 is LNHDA and CDR2 is SQIVND (reference sequence). Sequencing was performed with immunoSEQ multiplex PCR; in TCRdb, only in-frame clones are kept and a portion is missing. The sample has around 29,000 clones, 85% to 95% seen once. The TCR was taken from a donor aged 10 to 29 with latent tuberculosis or without tuberculosis infection. The genes are TRBV19 and TRBJ2-5; D gene unclear. Source material: PBMCs. The CDR3 coding sequence is TGTGCCAGTAGTATAAGTAGAGTTTCCCTGGAGACCCAGTACTTC. Its protein is CASSISRVSLETQYF. The full variable domain, rest sourced from reference TRBV19 and TRBJ2-5, is DGGITQSPKYLFRKEGQNVTLSCEQNLNHDAMYWYRQDPGQGLRLIYYSQIVNDFQKGDIAEGYSVSREKKESFPLTVTSAQKNPTAFYLCASSISRVSLETQYFGPGTRLLVL.